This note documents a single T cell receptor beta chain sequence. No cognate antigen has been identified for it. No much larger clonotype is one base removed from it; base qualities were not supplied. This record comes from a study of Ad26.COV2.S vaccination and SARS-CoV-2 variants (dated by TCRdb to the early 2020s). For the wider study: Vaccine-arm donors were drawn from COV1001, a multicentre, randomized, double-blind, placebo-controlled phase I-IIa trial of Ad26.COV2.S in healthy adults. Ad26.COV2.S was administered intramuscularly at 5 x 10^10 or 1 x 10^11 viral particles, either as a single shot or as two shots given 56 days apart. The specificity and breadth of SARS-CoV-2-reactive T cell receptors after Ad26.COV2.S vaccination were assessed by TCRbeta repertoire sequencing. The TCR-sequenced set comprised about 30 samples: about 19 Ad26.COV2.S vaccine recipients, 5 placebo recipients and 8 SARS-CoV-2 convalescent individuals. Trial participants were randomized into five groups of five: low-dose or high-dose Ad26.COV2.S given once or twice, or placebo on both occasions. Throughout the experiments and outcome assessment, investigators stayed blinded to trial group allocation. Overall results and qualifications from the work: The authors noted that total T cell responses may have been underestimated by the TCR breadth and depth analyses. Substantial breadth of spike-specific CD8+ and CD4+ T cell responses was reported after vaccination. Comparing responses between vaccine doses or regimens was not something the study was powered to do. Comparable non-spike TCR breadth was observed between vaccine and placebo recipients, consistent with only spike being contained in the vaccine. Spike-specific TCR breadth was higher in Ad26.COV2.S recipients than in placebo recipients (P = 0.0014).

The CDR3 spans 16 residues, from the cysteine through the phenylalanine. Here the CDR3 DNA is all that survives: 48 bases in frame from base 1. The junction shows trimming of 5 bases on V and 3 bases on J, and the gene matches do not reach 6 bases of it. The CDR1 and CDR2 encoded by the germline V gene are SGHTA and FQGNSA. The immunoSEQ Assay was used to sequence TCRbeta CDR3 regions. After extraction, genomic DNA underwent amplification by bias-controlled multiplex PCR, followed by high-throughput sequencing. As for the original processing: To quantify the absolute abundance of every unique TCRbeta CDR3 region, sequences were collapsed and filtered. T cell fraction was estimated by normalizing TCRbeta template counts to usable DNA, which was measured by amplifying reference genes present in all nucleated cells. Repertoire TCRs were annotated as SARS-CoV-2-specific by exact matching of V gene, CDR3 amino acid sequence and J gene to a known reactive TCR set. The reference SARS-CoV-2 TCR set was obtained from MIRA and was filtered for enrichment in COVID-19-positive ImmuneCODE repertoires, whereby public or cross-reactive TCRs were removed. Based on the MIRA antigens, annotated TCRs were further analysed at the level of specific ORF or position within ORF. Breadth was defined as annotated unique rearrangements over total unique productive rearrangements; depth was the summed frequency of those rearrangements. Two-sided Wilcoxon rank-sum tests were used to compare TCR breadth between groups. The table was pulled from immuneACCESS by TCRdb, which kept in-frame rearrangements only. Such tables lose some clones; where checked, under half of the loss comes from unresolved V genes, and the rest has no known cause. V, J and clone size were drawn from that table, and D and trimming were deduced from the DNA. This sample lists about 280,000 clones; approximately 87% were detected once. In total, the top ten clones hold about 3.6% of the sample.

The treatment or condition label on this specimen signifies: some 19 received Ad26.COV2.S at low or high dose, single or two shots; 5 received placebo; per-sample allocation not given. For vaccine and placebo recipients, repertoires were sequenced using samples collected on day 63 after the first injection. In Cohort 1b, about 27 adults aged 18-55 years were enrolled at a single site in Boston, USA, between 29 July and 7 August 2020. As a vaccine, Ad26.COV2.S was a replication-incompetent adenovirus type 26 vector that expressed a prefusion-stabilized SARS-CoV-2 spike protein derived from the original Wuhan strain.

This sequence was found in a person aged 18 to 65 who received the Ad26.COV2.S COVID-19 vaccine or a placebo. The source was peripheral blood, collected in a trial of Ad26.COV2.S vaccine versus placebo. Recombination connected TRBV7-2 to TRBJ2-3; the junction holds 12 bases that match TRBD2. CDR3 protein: CASSVLAGGGTDTQYF. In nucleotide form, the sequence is TGTGCCAGCAGCGTGCTAGCGGGAGGGGGGACAGATACGCAGTATTTT.